Listed here are 22 T cell receptor beta chains from one sample, sequenced in a study of blood T cell repertoires in COVID-19. Sequencing was performed with immunoSEQ multiplex PCR; in TCRdb, only in-frame clones are kept and a portion is missing. Among roughly 230,000 clones, around 84% were seen once, and the ten largest hold just over 6.5%. The sequencing sample was made of PBMCs or T cells enriched from blood (not recorded which). The receptors stem from a woman aged 50 to 60 who had been exposed to COVID-19.

J is TRBJ2-1 and V is TRBV6-2 or TRBV6-3; 10 bases map to TRBD1. The CDR3 totals 20 residues. Germline CDR1 MNHEY, CDR2 SVGEGT. The trim removed 0 bases at V and 3 bases at J, leaving 14 bases unmatched. The CDR3, as DNA: TGTGCCAGCAGTTACTCGACAGGGGGCGCGGGTGAGGGCCTCTACAATGAGCAGTTCTTC. Translation: CASSYSTGGAGEGLYNEQFF.

The chain carries TRBV5-4 and TRBJ2-5, with a weak D call TRBD2 (6 bases). V lost 0 bases and J 3 bases, leaving 9 bases between the germline ends. Looked up from germline, CDR1 is SGHNT and CDR2 is YYREEE (reference sequence). The CDR3 covers 14 residues. The CDR3 DNA reads as TGTGCCAGCAGCTTGGGGGGGGTAGAAGAGACCCAGTACTTC. Translation: CASSLGGVEETQYF.

The rearrangement uses TRBV5-1 and TRBJ2-6; D unresolved. The CDR3 has 15 amino acids. Trimming stripped 0 bases from V and 1 base from J, with 5 bases between. Germline V CDR1 and CDR2: SGHRS, YFSETQ. In nucleotides, the CDR3 is TGCGCCAGCAGCTTGGTGGCATCTGGGGCCAACGTCCTGACTTTC. This codes for CASSLVASGANVLTF.

In this sample, this clone turned up once. This chain links TRBV27 with TRBJ1-5; the D is unclear. Germline V gives CDR1 MNHEY, CDR2 SMNVEV (reference sequence). The CDR3 spans 16 residues. Trimming left V 5 bases short and J 1 base short, with 15 bases between. For the CDR3, the DNA is TGTGCCAGCAGTCCCGGCGGGCCTCGGAGCAATCAGCCCCAGCATTTT. Its translation is CASSPGGPRSNQPQHF.

This rearrangement joins TRBV3-1 (or the pseudogene TRBV3-2) to TRBJ2-1; 10 nucleotides agree with TRBD2. This CDR3 region has 15 residues. Germline CDR1 reads LGHDT; CDR2 reads YNNKEL (reference sequence). With V trimmed by 2 bases and J by 4 bases, 2 bases remained unmatched. The CDR3 reads CASSQSSGGYNEQFF. In DNA form, the CDR3 reads TGTGCCAGCAGCCAATCTAGCGGGGGATACAATGAGCAGTTCTTC.

The chain carries TRBV13 and TRBJ2-2, with TRBD2 identical over 11 bases. V shed 5 bases and J 5 bases; nucleotides not matched to a gene: 7. This CDR3 has 16 amino acids. Per the germline V gene, CDR1 is PRHDT and CDR2 is FYEKMQ (reference sequence). Here the CDR3 reads CASSIGTSGGTGELFF. The CDR3 bases are TGTGCCAGCAGCATCGGGACTAGCGGTGGGACCGGGGAGCTGTTTTTT.

The chain couples TRBV7-2 to TRBJ1-4, with D uncertain. The germline V and J ends were trimmed by 2 bases and 10 bases, with 14 bases remaining between them. CDR1 and CDR2 (germline): SGHTA, FQGNSA. The CDR3 is 14 amino acids. The CDR3 DNA is TGTGCCAGCAGCTTACGGAGGGAACGGGGAAAACTGTTTTTT. Amino acids: CASSLRRERGKLFF.

The chain combines TRBV5-4 with TRBJ2-7; maybe TRBD2 (5 bases). The V gene's germline CDR1 is SGHNT and CDR2 YYREEE (reference sequence). V shed 5 bases and J shed 3 bases, with 21 bases lying between them. The CDR3 totals 16 residues. The CDR3 sequence is CASSSSPTSGYYEQYF. CDR3 nucleotide sequence: TGTGCCAGCAGTTCTTCCCCGACTTCGGGGTACTACGAGCAGTACTTC.

The chain has TRBV5-1 and TRBJ1-1; D is perhaps TRBD1 (6 bases). The CDR3 has 15 residues. V was pared by 0 bases and J by 4 bases, with 13 bases between. Germline-derived CDR1 and CDR2 are SGHRS and YFSETQ. DNA for the CDR3: TGCGCCAGCAGCTTGGCGGCGGCCAGGGGCACTGAAGCTTTCTTT. Residues: CASSLAAARGTEAFF.

A single count supports this clone. V and J are TRBV6-1 and TRBJ1-3, with D unresolved. V was cut by 2 bases and J by 4 bases, with 6 bases left in between. The CDR3 has 13 amino acids. The germline V gene has CDR1 MNHNS and CDR2 SASEGT. The CDR3 reads CASSESRGNTIYF. For the CDR3, the DNA is TGTGCCAGCAGTGAATCGAGGGGAAACACCATATATTTT.

This clone has only one observation. The chain joins TRBV2 to TRBJ1-5, with TRBD1 matching over 7 bases. The V gene's germline CDR1 is SNHLY and CDR2 FYNNEI. With V trimmed by 2 bases and J by 6 bases, 7 bases remained unmatched. CDR3 length: 15 residues. CDR3 nucleotides: TGTGCCAGCAGTGAAAACAGGGGAGCACGTCAGCCCCAGCATTTT. Translating gives CASSENRGARQPQHF.

This chain connects TRBV5-1 to TRBJ1-3; D is undetermined. The germline V gene has CDR1 SGHRS and CDR2 YFSETQ. Trimming removed 5 bases at V and 0 bases at J, with 12 bases between. The CDR3 contains 15 residues. The CDR3 DNA sequence: TGCGCCAGCAGACGCGGCATTCTCTCTGGAAACACCATATATTTT. Protein: CASRRGILSGNTIYF.

The chain combines TRBV3-1 (or the pseudogene TRBV3-2) with TRBJ2-7; D is perhaps TRBD1 (7 bases). V lost 4 bases and J 4 bases, leaving 23 bases between the germline ends. Germline CDR1 reads LGHDT; CDR2 reads YNNKEL (reference sequence). The CDR3 has 17 residues. CDR3 coding DNA: TGTGCCAGCAGCCTAGGGGGGCACAGGGGCCATTCTTACGAGCAGTACTTC. It encodes CASSLGGHRGHSYEQYF.

Here the CDR3 reads CASSVEGLGDYGYTF. The CDR3 DNA reads TGTGCCAGCAGCGTAGAGGGGCTAGGGGACTATGGCTACACCTTC. The V call is TRBV9, the J call TRBJ1-2; possibly TRBD1 for D (5 bases). Germline CDR1 is SGDLS and CDR2 is YYNGEE. The CDR3 covers 15 residues. V was pared by 0 bases and J by 3 bases, with 12 bases between.

The gene calls are TRBV9 and TRBJ1-1, with D unresolved. Germline CDR1 reads SGDLS; CDR2 reads YYNGEE. The length of the CDR3 is 16 residues. The V and J ends lost 0 bases and 0 bases respectively, with 12 bases between them. The CDR3 reads CASSVVPGRVNTEAFF. In DNA, the CDR3 is TGTGCCAGCAGCGTAGTCCCGGGGAGGGTGAACACTGAAGCTTTCTTT.

The chain couples TRBV19 to TRBJ1-1; 8 nucleotides line up with TRBD1. The CDR3 has 13 residues. The germline V gene has CDR1 LNHDA and CDR2 SQIVND (reference sequence). V lost 5 bases to trimming and J lost 5 bases; unmatched junction nucleotides: 4. CDR3 DNA sequence: TGTGCCAGTAGTCCCAGGGGGCCGACTGAAGCTTTCTTT. Protein sequence: CASSPRGPTEAFF.

V and J are TRBV2 and TRBJ2-5; tentatively, D is TRBD2 (5 bases). Germline V gene lookup returns CDR1 SNHLY and CDR2 FYNNEI. V lost 3 bases and J lost 5, with 13 bases in between. CDR3 length: 14 residues. DNA for the CDR3: TGTGCCAGCAGTGACCGGGCAGCGGAGGAGACCCAGTACTTC. Residues: CASSDRAAEETQYF.

This clone has ten or more counts. The chain employs TRBV19 and TRBJ1-2, with D maybe TRBD1 (6 bases). In germline, CDR1 is LNHDA, CDR2 SQIVND (reference sequence). V was shortened by 7 bases and J by 4 bases, with 13 bases between the two germline ends. CDR3 length: 13 residues. The CDR3 protein is CASTPTGPYGYTF. The CDR3 nucleotides read TGTGCCAGTACCCCGACAGGTCCCTATGGCTACACCTTC.

The chain has TRBV29-1 and TRBJ2-1, with 9 bases matching TRBD1. With 4 bases clipped from V and 3 bases from J, the junction kept 13 bases outside the gene matches. The CDR3 runs 17 residues. Germline V lookup: CDR1 SQVTM, CDR2 ANQGSEA. The CDR3, as DNA: TGCAGCGTTGGAGGACAGGGGCCGCTCGGGAACTACAATGAGCAGTTCTTC. Encoded protein: CSVGGQGPLGNYNEQFF.

The V and J genes are TRBV7-9 and TRBJ1-1, with TRBD1 identical over 9 bases. Germline trimming cut 5 bases from V and 4 bases from J; bases unmatched to any gene: 8. This CDR3 is 15 amino acids long. CDR1 is SEHNR, CDR2 FQNEAQ, per germline (reference sequence). DNA of the CDR3: TGTGCCAGCAGCGCCCGGGACAGGGATATCACTGAAGCTTTCTTT. Translated: CASSARDRDITEAFF.

CDR3 protein: CASSLARGIEAFF. CDR3 sequence (DNA): TGTGCCAGCAGCTTAGCGCGGGGGATTGAAGCTTTCTTT. The rearrangement links TRBV7-2 to TRBJ1-1, with D tentatively TRBD1 (5 bases). V lost 0 bases and J lost 7, with 9 bases in between. CDR3 length: 13 residues. CDR1 and CDR2 (germline): SGHTA, FQGNSA.

This chain connects TRBV7-2 to TRBJ1-1; 7 positions agree with TRBD1. The CDR3 sequence is 15 residues long. The germline CDR1 and CDR2 sequences are SGHTA and FQGNSA. V was clipped by 1 base and J by 4 bases; unmatched bases: 6. The CDR3 DNA reads TGTGCCAGCAGCTTAGTAGGGGGCGCGGTCACTGAAGCTTTCTTT. Amino acid sequence: CASSLVGGAVTEAFF. The full variable domain, with the rest looked up from reference TRBV7-2 and TRBJ1-1, is GAGVSQSPSNKVTEKGKDVELRCDPISGHTALYWYRQSLGQGLEFLIYFQGNSAPDKSGLPSDRFSAERTGGSVSTLTIQRTQQEDSAVYLCASSLVGGAVTEAFFGQGTRLTVV.